Each of the 9 T cell receptor beta chains below was sequenced from the same sample in a study of identical twins listed by TCRdb under 2016. Preparation of the library involved 5' RACE. The reads were generated on an Illumina HiSeq 2000. The public sequencing data were trimmed at Q25 with fastp and processed into clonotypes with MiXCR by TCRdb, which kept only in-frame beta chains. A single entry per CDR3 protein holds the most common genes and DNA from its merged rows. Counted in this sample were about 660,000 distinct CDR3 sequences; over 8.5% of them appeared once. The ten largest clones add up to 0.98% of the sample. The same specimen was also included in a second study, on yellow fever vaccine responses in identical twins.

The sequenced sample consisted of PBMCs. The source of these receptors is a woman aged 18-29 years in good health.

The chain employs TRBV12-3 or TRBV12-4 and TRBJ2-7; tentatively, D is TRBD1 or TRBD2 (5 bases each). The CDR3 runs to 15 residues. The ends were cut back, 5 bases at V and 6 bases at J, with 20 bases in the middle. CDR3 coding DNA: TGTGCCAGCAGTACACATCGGGACCTGAAGGTCGAGCAGTACTTC. Its protein product is CASSTHRDLKVEQYF.

In this sample, this clonotype turned up a few times. The V gene is TRBV5-1, the J gene TRBJ1-4; 7 bases agree with TRBD1. Germline CDR1 reads SGHRS; CDR2 reads YFSETQ. Trimming removed 4 bases from V and 6 bases from J; junction bases left unmatched: 3. The CDR3 consists of 13 residues. The CDR3 sequence is CASSRGTDEKLFF. In DNA, the CDR3 is TGCGCCAGCAGCCGGGGGACAGATGAAAAACTGTTTTTT.

This clonotype has at least ten counts. The rearrangement links TRBV12-3 or TRBV12-4 to TRBJ1-6; 7 bases map to TRBD1. The CDR3 sequence is 15 residues long. Germline trimming cut 1 base from V and 10 bases from J; bases unmatched to any gene: 7. The CDR3 sequence is CASSLGAGGGSPLHF. The CDR3 nucleotides are TGTGCCAGCAGTTTAGGCGCAGGGGGAGGATCACCCCTCCACTTT.

The rearrangement uses TRBV28 and TRBJ2-7; 11 bases line up with TRBD2. J was trimmed by 0 bases and V by 10 bases; bases with no gene match: 5. This CDR3 has 14 residues. In germline, CDR1 is MDHEN, CDR2 SYDVKM. For the CDR3, the DNA is TGTGCCATCATAGCGGGAGGGTTCTCCTACGAGCAGTACTTC. Translated, it gives CAIIAGGFSYEQYF.

This clonotype has more than one count but fewer than ten. V is TRBV6-2 or TRBV6-3 and J is TRBJ2-7, with 12 bases aligning to TRBD2. Germline values: CDR1 MNHEY, CDR2 SVGEGT. Unmatched junction bases numbered 9, after V lost 4 bases and J lost 2 bases. CDR3 size: 17 residues. The CDR3 coding sequence is TGTGCCAGCAGTTCCCTCAGACTAGCGGGAGTTCCCTACGAGCAGTACTTC. It encodes CASSSLRLAGVPYEQYF.

In its sample, this clonotype was seen many times. The rearrangement joins TRBV20-1 to TRBJ2-1, with 14 bases identical to TRBD2. Germline V gene data show CDR1 as DFQATT and CDR2 as SNEGSKA (reference sequence). J was trimmed by 6 bases and V by 6 bases; bases with no gene match: 13. The CDR3 sequence is 17 residues long. CDR3 DNA: TGCAGTGCCCAGGGGGGACTAGCGGGAGCCTTTGGCAATGAGCAGTTCTTC. Amino acids: CSAQGGLAGAFGNEQFF.

This clonotype showed up just a few times. This chain links TRBV28 with TRBJ2-7, with 12 bases fitting TRBD2. Germline assignment: CDR1 MDHEN and CDR2 SYDVKM. The V segment lost 2 bases and the J segment 6 bases; nucleotides outside the gene matches: 5. This CDR3 has 15 residues. The CDR3 DNA reads TGTGCCAGCAGTTTAAGATCGACTAGCGGGAGCGAGCAGTACTTC. Protein sequence: CASSLRSTSGSEQYF.

This clonotype has more than one count but fewer than ten. The CDR3 loop is CASSVPGDSNQPQHF. CDR3 DNA sequence: TGTGCCAGCAGCGTCCCAGGGGATAGCAATCAGCCCCAGCATTTT. V usage is TRBV5-8 and J usage is TRBJ1-5, with D possibly matching TRBD1 (6 bases). CDR1 SGHTS and CDR2 YDEGEE come from the germline V gene. Trimming removed 4 bases from V and 0 bases from J, with 11 bases in between. The length of the CDR3 is 15 residues.

The chain recombines TRBV20-1 with TRBJ2-5; D call uncertain. The CDR3 runs 14 residues. Germline-derived CDR1 and CDR2 are DFQATT and SNEGSKA (reference sequence). V was shortened by 3 bases and J by 4 bases, with 15 bases between the two germline ends. In DNA form, the CDR3 reads TGCAGTGCTAGTCTTGGAGAGGAGAGAGAGACCCAGTACTTC. Amino acids: CSASLGEERETQYF.